This T cell receptor beta chain was obtained from a study of early T cells in non-severe SARS-CoV-2 infection. Molecules of cDNA were individually given unique molecular identifiers that were attached to them. In TCRdb, the 5' RACE reads were re-called with MiXCR into one record per CDR3 protein. The data contain tens of thousands of distinct CDR3 sequences, over 8% of them singletons. V lost 7 bases, J lost 3 bases, and 23 bases lay in between. CDR1 is MNHEY, CDR2 SVGEGT, per germline. The CDR3 totals 17 residues. This clonotype was observed many times. The material sequenced was whole blood, taken at baseline. This clonotype was obtained from an adult who was a healthcare worker with PCR-confirmed SARS-CoV-2 infection or an uninfected control (not recorded which). The chain carries TRBV6-2 or TRBV6-3 and TRBJ2-3; D is ambiguous. The CDR3 bases are TGTGCCAGCACCCCGGGCCGTAATTTTGGTGGAACAGATACGCAGTATTTT. Residues: CASTPGRNFGGTDTQYF.